These T cell receptor beta chains were read from a single sample in a study of beta chain features in type 1 diabetes. The data were produced by immunoSEQ multiplex PCR, yet TCRdb's version contains in-frame clones alone and is incomplete. In the table there are 220,000 or so clones, 55% to 70% of which are singletons. Sequencing input: naive CD4+ T cells from blood. The receptors were gathered from a man aged 25 to 40 in good health. Both conserved end residues are part of each CDR3. D genes are given only for firm matches. Rows give clone size only sometimes, using once, few, many, or a class for an expanded clone.

V: TRBV29-1; J: TRBJ1-1; D: TRBD1; size: NA; DNA: TGCAGCGGGGACAGGGGGAACACTGAAGCTTTCTTT; CDR3: CSGDRGNTEAFF
V: TRBV28; J: TRBJ2-3; D: NA; size: NA; DNA: TGTGCCAGCGGGGGCGGGGGCCCTACAGATACGCAGTATTTT; CDR3: CASGGGGPTDTQYF
V: TRBV7-9; J: TRBJ2-5; D: TRBD2; size: NA; DNA: TGTGCCAGCAGCTTGGGCGGGAGAGTTGTCGAGACCCAGTACTTC; CDR3: CASSLGGRVVETQYF
V: TRBV14; J: TRBJ1-2; D: NA; size: NA; DNA: TGTGCCAGCAGCCAAGACCAGGGGAACTATGGCTACACCTTC; CDR3: CASSQDQGNYGYTF
V: TRBV7-2; J: TRBJ2-7; D: TRBD2; size: NA; DNA: TGTGCCAGCAGCCCCAGGGCTAGCGGTACCTACGAGCAGTACTTC; CDR3: CASSPRASGTYEQYF
V: TRBV30; J: TRBJ2-1; D: NA; size: few; DNA: TGTGCCTGGAGTCAAGACAATGAGCAGTTCTTC; CDR3: CAWSQDNEQFF
V: TRBV9; J: TRBJ1-2; D: TRBD1; size: NA; DNA: TGTGCCAGCAGCGTGGGGACAGGTCTCTATGGCTACACCTTC; CDR3: CASSVGTGLYGYTF
V: TRBV29-1; J: TRBJ2-4; D: TRBD1; size: NA; DNA: TGCAGCGTTTACAGGGGCCGGGGAAACATTCAGTACTTC; CDR3: CSVYRGRGNIQYF
V: TRBV13; J: TRBJ2-3; D: NA; size: NA; DNA: TGTGCCAGCACCCGGGACCGGGGGAGCACAGATACGCAGTATTTT; CDR3: CASTRDRGSTDTQYF
V: TRBV7-2; J: TRBJ1-4; D: NA; size: NA; DNA: TGTGCCAGCAGCTGGGGCCAGACGGCAGGGGAAAAACTGTTTTTT; CDR3: CASSWGQTAGEKLFF
V: TRBV29-1; J: TRBJ2-7; D: NA; size: once; DNA: TGCAGCGTGTACTCCTACGAGCAGTACTTC; CDR3: CSVYSYEQYF
V: TRBV28; J: TRBJ2-7; D: NA; size: NA; DNA: TGTGCCAGCTTTAGCGGACGCAACTCCTACGAGCAGTACTTC; CDR3: CASFSGRNSYEQYF
V: TRBV29-1; J: TRBJ2-2; D: NA; size: NA; DNA: TGCAGCGTGGGAGACTCGAACACCGGGGAGCTGTTTTTT; CDR3: CSVGDSNTGELFF
V: TRBV9; J: TRBJ2-1; D: TRBD1; size: NA; DNA: TGTGCCAGCAGCGCCGACAGGGGTGAGCAGTTCTTC; CDR3: CASSADRGEQFF
V: TRBV29-1; J: TRBJ2-5; D: NA; size: NA; DNA: TGCAGCGTTGACGTCAGGCAGGGAGAGACCCAGTACTTC; CDR3: CSVDVRQGETQYF
V: TRBV30; J: TRBJ2-1; D: TRBD2; size: NA; DNA: TGTGCCTGGAACGTACTAGCGGGGTCCAATGAGCAGTTCTTC; CDR3: CAWNVLAGSNEQFF
V: TRBV7-2; J: TRBJ2-1; D: TRBD2; size: NA; DNA: TGTGCCAGCAGCTCCGCTAGCGGGAGTGTCTACAATGAGCAGTTCTTC; CDR3: CASSSASGSVYNEQFF
V: TRBV2; J: TRBJ2-1; D: NA; size: NA; DNA: TGTGCCAGCAGTGAAAAGTTCTTGACCACCTACAATGAGCAGTTCTTC; CDR3: CASSEKFLTTYNEQFF
V: TRBV7-9; J: TRBJ1-1; D: NA; size: NA; DNA: TGTGCCAGCAGCTTAGCCGGGAACACTGAAGCTTTCTTT; CDR3: CASSLAGNTEAFF
V: TRBV29-1; J: TRBJ1-2; D: NA; size: NA; DNA: TGCAGCGTTGGGCGCACCAACTATGGCTACGCCTTC; CDR3: CSVGRTNYGYAF
V: TRBV5-1; J: TRBJ2-7; D: NA; size: NA; DNA: TGCGCCAGCAGCCCGGGATACTACGAGCAGTACTTC; CDR3: CASSPGYYEQYF
V: TRBV10-3; J: TRBJ2-3; D: TRBD2; size: NA; DNA: TGTGCCATCAGAACGACTAGCGGCGACACAGATACGCAGTATTTT; CDR3: CAIRTTSGDTDTQYF
V: TRBV30; J: TRBJ2-5; D: NA; size: NA; DNA: TGTGCCTGGAGTGTCGAGTTCCAAGAGACCCAGTACTTC; CDR3: CAWSVEFQETQYF
V: TRBV7-2; J: TRBJ2-7; D: NA; size: NA; DNA: TGTGCCAGCAGCCCCACAGCTTTCTCCTACGAGCAGTACTTC; CDR3: CASSPTAFSYEQYF
V: TRBV30; J: TRBJ1-3; D: NA; size: NA; DNA: TGTGCCTGGACGGAGGAAATCACCATATATTTT; CDR3: CAWTEEITIYF
V: TRBV7-2; J: TRBJ2-7; D: TRBD2; size: few; DNA: TGTGCCAGCAGCTTAGATCGCGGCGGGAGGTGGTACGAGCAGTACTTC; CDR3: CASSLDRGGRWYEQYF
V: TRBV4-1; J: TRBJ1-1; D: NA; size: NA; DNA: TGCGCCAGCAGCCAAGAAGGGCGGGAAGCTTTCTTT; CDR3: CASSQEGREAFF
V: TRBV29-1; J: TRBJ2-3; D: NA; size: NA; DNA: TGCAGCGCCGGCGAGATGGCCACAGATACGCAGTATTTT; CDR3: CSAGEMATDTQYF